This TCR beta chain was retrieved from a study of shared clonotypes between healthy human individuals. Clones were read by immunoSEQ multiplex PCR, and TCRdb kept only the in-frame ones, dropping some. The sample lists some 2.1 million clones; about 95% were seen once. CDR1 is SGHRS, CDR2 YFSETQ, per germline. With V trimmed by 0 bases and J by 4 bases, 12 bases remained unmatched. The CDR3 totals 17 residues. Sequenced sample: naive CD4+ T cells sorted from blood. Subset: CD45RA+ positively selected. The V gene is TRBV5-1, the J gene TRBJ1-1; TRBD1 aligns across 7 bases. This TCR derives from a man younger than 30 in good health. CDR3 amino acids: CASSLGQGHFTGTEAFF. CDR3 sequence (DNA): TGCGCCAGCAGCTTGGGACAGGGTCATTTTACGGGCACTGAAGCTTTCTTT.